Each of the 29 T cell receptor beta chains below was sequenced from the same sample in a study of cytomegalovirus exposure and HLA in healthy donors. Data came from immunoSEQ multiplex PCR; TCRdb stores just in-frame clones and leaves some out. The table shows some 210,000 clones, with 75% to 90% occurring only once. The source material was PBMCs. The receptors were sampled from a woman aged 18-30 years in good health and CMV-seronegative.

The chain recombines TRBV9 with TRBJ2-7; D may correspond to TRBD1 or TRBD2 (6 bases each). The germline CDR1 and CDR2 sequences are SGDLS and YYNGEE. Trimming stripped 2 bases from V and 5 bases from J, with 17 bases between. CDR3 size: 15 residues. CDR3 sequence: CASSVAGTGAHEQYF. The DNA for the CDR3 is TGTGCCAGCAGCGTGGCCGGGACGGGGGCACACGAGCAGTACTTC.

The CDR3 bases are TGTGCCAGCAGTTCCCCCCTTACACCCAACTATGGCTACACCTTC. Encoded protein: CASSSPLTPNYGYTF. The J gene is TRBJ1-2, the V gene TRBV27; the D is unclear. V lost 4 bases and J lost 2, with 14 bases in between. This CDR3 contains 15 residues. Looked up from germline, CDR1 is MNHEY and CDR2 is SMNVEV (reference sequence).

This clone was seen a single time. This chain links TRBV4-1 with TRBJ1-5; possible D gene TRBD1, 6 bases. The length of the CDR3 is 14 residues. Germline-derived CDR1 and CDR2 are MGHRA and YSYEKL. V gave up 4 bases and J gave up 9 bases, with 16 bases separating them. CDR3 nucleotides: TGCGCCAGCAGCCCGACAGGAGGCTGGGGGCCCCAGCATTTT. Its translation is CASSPTGGWGPQHF.

This clone was seen more than once but under ten times. This sample includes further DNA sequences coding for the same CDR3. The rearrangement uses TRBV7-3 and TRBJ1-2; no clear D gene. The ends were cut back, 5 bases at V and 2 bases at J, with 9 bases in the middle. CDR3 size: 13 residues. Per germline, CDR1 SGHTA and CDR2 FQGTGA. This CDR3 is CASSPDKNYGYTF. In DNA, the CDR3 is TGTGCCAGCAGCCCCGACAAGAACTATGGCTACACCTTC.

The rearrangement links TRBV5-5 to TRBJ2-7; D is unresolved. The CDR3 sequence is 14 residues long. The V end was cut by 0 bases, the J end by 5 bases, with 12 bases between. CDR1 and CDR2 from the germline V gene are SGHKS and YYEKEE (reference sequence). The CDR3 loop is CASSLAGRSNEQYF. CDR3 in DNA: TGTGCCAGCAGCTTGGCTGGACGAAGCAACGAGCAGTACTTC. Based on the CDR3 plus reference TRBV5-5 and TRBJ2-7, the full variable domain is DAGVTQSPTHLIKTRGQQVTLRCSPISGHKSVSWYQQVLGQGPQFIFQYYEKEERGRGNFPDRFSARQFPNYSSELNVNALLLGDSALYLCASSLAGRSNEQYFGPGTRLTVT.

The chain is built from TRBV27 and TRBJ2-1; 11 nucleotides align to TRBD2. The germline CDR1 and CDR2 sequences are MNHEY and SMNVEV (reference sequence). With V trimmed by 5 bases and J by 5 bases, 5 bases remained unmatched. CDR3 size: 15 residues. The CDR3: CASSTTGLADNEQFF. In DNA form, the CDR3 reads TGTGCCAGCAGTACAACGGGACTAGCGGACAATGAGCAGTTCTTC.

The J gene is TRBJ1-6, the V gene TRBV27; 7 bases map to TRBD1. The length of the CDR3 is 15 residues. Germline lookup yields CDR1 MNHEY and CDR2 SMNVEV (reference sequence). Trimming cost V 6 bases and J 5 bases; bases outside gene matches: 7. The CDR3 DNA is TGTGCCAGCAGCCGTAGGGGGCAGAATAATTCACCCCTCCACTTT. Translated, it gives CASSRRGQNNSPLHF.

The rearrangement links TRBV30 to TRBJ2-2; D may match TRBD1 or TRBD2 (5 bases each). The CDR3 has 13 amino acids. Germline loops: CDR1 GTSNPN, CDR2 SVGIG (reference sequence). Trimming stripped 0 bases from V and 7 bases from J, with 9 bases between. DNA for the CDR3: TGTGCCTGGAGTGTATGGGGGTACGGGGAGCTGTTTTTT. Residues: CAWSVWGYGELFF.

The chain links TRBV30 to TRBJ2-7, with TRBD2 matching 11 bases. The junction had 5 bases not matched to a gene; V was cut back by 3 bases and J by 4 bases. Germline-derived CDR1 and CDR2 are GTSNPN and SVGIG (reference sequence). The CDR3 has 14 amino acids. The CDR3 DNA reads as TGTGCCTGGAGCGGGACTAGCGGAGGTTACGAGCAGTACTTC. Its translation: CAWSGTSGGYEQYF. Supplemented by reference TRBV30 and TRBJ2-7, the full variable domain reads SQTIHQWPATLVQPVGSPLSLECTVEGTSNPNLYWYRQAAGRGLQLLFYSVGIGQISSEVPQNLSASRPQDRQFILSSKKLLLSDSGFYLCAWSGTSGGYEQYFGPGTRLTVT.

On this clone: Relative to the germline gene, one junction end is altered; a read error may explain this. The gene calls are TRBV19 and TRBJ1-1; TRBD1 might be the D (6 bases). Germline values: CDR1 LNHDA, CDR2 SQIVND (reference sequence). This CDR3 contains 15 residues. CDR3 loop: CASSILEGVYTEAFF. Written as DNA, the CDR3 is TGTGCCAGCAGTATCCTTGAGGGGGTGTACACTGAAGCTTTCTTT.

The chain carries TRBV5-1 and TRBJ1-2; 7 bases are shared with TRBD1. This CDR3 region has 15 residues. Trimming cost V 5 bases and J 1 base; bases outside gene matches: 8. Per germline, CDR1 SGHRS and CDR2 YFSETQ. The CDR3: CASRLRTGDNYGYTF. The CDR3 nucleotides read TGCGCCAGCAGGTTGCGGACAGGAGATAACTATGGCTACACCTTC.

The chain is built from TRBV25-1 and TRBJ1-4; 10 nucleotides align to TRBD1. Germline assignment: CDR1 MGHDK and CDR2 SYGVNS. V was pared by 7 bases and J by 7 bases, with 3 bases of the junction left unmatched. The CDR3 sequence is 13 residues long. CDR3 bases: TGTGCCAGCACGGGACAGGGGTTTGAAAAACTGTTTTTT. This translates into CASTGQGFEKLFF.

As concerns this clone: Within the sample, other DNA sequences also encode this same CDR3. This chain links TRBV18 with TRBJ1-5; D call uncertain. CDR3 length: 13 residues. Germline V lookup: CDR1 KGHSH, CDR2 LQKENI. V shed 2 bases and J shed 4 bases, with 6 bases lying between them. CDR3: CASSPDRNQPQHF. The CDR3 DNA is TGTGCCAGCTCACCAGATAGAAATCAGCCCCAGCATTTT.

The chain employs TRBV5-1 and TRBJ2-5; D is possibly TRBD1 or TRBD2 (6 bases each). Germline lookup yields CDR1 SGHRS and CDR2 YFSETQ. CDR3 size: 16 residues. V was cut by 4 bases and J by 5 bases, with 21 bases left in between. In DNA form, the CDR3 reads TGCGCCAGCAGCGGGTCCCCAGGGGACTGGGGGGAGACCCAGTACTTC. This encodes CASSGSPGDWGETQYF.

The V gene is TRBV5-6, the J gene TRBJ2-7; D may be TRBD1 or TRBD2 (5 bases each). Germline V CDR1 and CDR2: SGHDT, YYEEEE. V shed 3 bases and J shed 1 base, with 11 bases lying between them. There are 14 residues in the CDR3. The CDR3 DNA follows: TGTGCCAGCAGCTGGGGAGCAGGGTCCTACGAGCAGTACTTC. Residues: CASSWGAGSYEQYF. The full variable domain, rest sourced from reference TRBV5-6 and TRBJ2-7, is DAGVTQSPTHLIKTRGQQVTLRCSPKSGHDTVSWYQQALGQGPQFIFQYYEEEERQRGNFPDRFSGHQFPNYSSELNVNALLLGDSALYLCASSWGAGSYEQYFGPGTRLTVT.

This chain uses TRBV5-1 with TRBJ1-1; possible D gene TRBD1, 6 bases. The CDR3 extends over 15 amino acids. Germline CDR1 reads SGHRS; CDR2 reads YFSETQ. V was trimmed by 4 bases and J by 1 base, leaving 14 bases between them. CDR3: CASSRGAGTNTEAFF. CDR3 sequence (DNA): TGCGCCAGCAGCCGGGGGGCAGGGACGAACACTGAAGCTTTCTTT.

The chain combines TRBV9 with TRBJ2-1; D gene ambiguous. V was clipped by 0 bases and J by 10 bases, with 11 bases between them. This CDR3 has 13 amino acids. From germline, CDR1 is SGDLS and CDR2 YYNGEE. The CDR3: CASSVARREEQFF. The CDR3 bases are TGTGCCAGCAGCGTAGCTAGACGTGAAGAGCAGTTCTTC.

The genes are TRBV9 and TRBJ1-1, with D uncertain. Germline CDR1 reads SGDLS; CDR2 reads YYNGEE. The V and J ends lost 4 bases and 1 base respectively, with 14 bases between them. The CDR3 has 15 residues. The CDR3 bases are TGTGCCAGCAGCCCGAGGCCTAACGGGAACACTGAAGCTTTCTTT. Its protein product is CASSPRPNGNTEAFF.

This sequence joins TRBV6-5 and TRBJ2-1; D gene unclear. The CDR3 runs 14 residues. Germline-derived CDR1 and CDR2 are MNHEY and SVGAGI. Trimming removed 6 bases from V and 8 bases from J, with 17 bases in between. The CDR3 DNA is TGTGCCAGCAGGCCCATGGCGACCTCGGATGAGCAGTTCTTC. Protein product: CASRPMATSDEQFF.

This clone was counted once. V usage is TRBV5-1 and J usage is TRBJ2-1; 7 bases line up with TRBD1. V was clipped by 1 base and J by 2 bases; unmatched bases: 6. CDR3 size: 16 residues. CDR1 and CDR2 (germline): SGHRS, YFSETQ. The CDR3 DNA follows: TGCGCCAGCAGCTTGTTCGCCGGGACAGCCTACAATGAGCAGTTCTTC. Translated: CASSLFAGTAYNEQFF.

The rearrangement links TRBV4-1 to TRBJ2-3; TRBD1 agrees at 7 bases. V was clipped by 4 bases and J by 3 bases; unmatched bases: 7. Germline values: CDR1 MGHRA, CDR2 YSYEKL. This CDR3 region has 15 residues. Here the CDR3 reads CASSPTGFGTDTQYF. The CDR3 DNA reads as TGCGCCAGCAGCCCGACAGGGTTTGGAACAGATACGCAGTATTTT.

The chain is built from TRBV2 and TRBJ2-6; D may correspond to TRBD1 or TRBD2 (5 bases each). The CDR3 runs to 15 residues. CDR1 SNHLY and CDR2 FYNNEI come from the germline V gene. The ends were cut back, 3 bases at V and 2 bases at J, with 8 bases in the middle. CDR3 DNA: TGTGCCAGCAGTGAGGGGGTGGCTGGGGCCAACGTCCTGACTTTC. It is translated as CASSEGVAGANVLTF.

The chain uses TRBV7-3 and TRBJ2-1; 10 nucleotides agree with TRBD1. Germline CDR1 reads SGHTA; CDR2 reads FQGTGA. The V gene end was trimmed by 4 bases and the J gene end by 9 bases; junction bases not matched to a gene: 15. The length of the CDR3 is 17 residues. CDR3: CASSSTGGQGPQVEQFF. CDR3 bases: TGTGCCAGCAGCTCCACGGGGGGACAGGGGCCCCAAGTTGAGCAGTTCTTC.

V gene TRBV25-1 combines with J gene TRBJ1-1; D unclear. From germline, CDR1 is MGHDK and CDR2 SYGVNS. CDR3 length equals 13 residues. Trimming removed 3 bases at V and 0 bases at J, with 5 bases between. The CDR3 DNA reads TGTGCCAGCAGTGAGCAGTTGAACACTGAAGCTTTCTTT. It is translated as CASSEQLNTEAFF.

The CDR3 loop reads CASSQGLAEETQYF. The CDR3 DNA sequence: TGTGCCAGCAGCCAGGGACTAGCGGAAGAGACCCAGTACTTC. The chain links TRBV11-3 to TRBJ2-5; 11 bases are a match to TRBD2. This CDR3 is built from 14 residues. Per germline, CDR1 SGHNT and CDR2 YENEEA. J was trimmed by 3 bases and V by 5 bases; bases with no gene match: 2. Using reference TRBV11-3 and TRBJ2-5 for the parts outside the CDR3, the full variable domain is EAGVVQSPRYKIIEKKQPVAFWCNPISGHNTLYWYLQNLGQGPELLIRYENEEAVDDSQLPKDRFSAERLKGVDSTLKIQPAELGDSAVYLCASSQGLAEETQYFGPGTRLLVL.

The rearrangement joins TRBV18 to TRBJ1-3; no firm D call. This CDR3 spans 17 amino acids. CDR1 and CDR2 from the germline V gene are KGHSH and LQKENI. With 3 bases removed from V and 0 bases from J, the gap between germline ends came to 15 bases. The CDR3 protein is CASSPDRASISGNTIYF. The CDR3 nucleotides read TGTGCCAGCTCACCGGATAGGGCCTCAATCTCTGGAAACACCATATATTTT.

This rearrangement joins TRBV11-2 to TRBJ2-2; 10 positions agree with TRBD2. The germline V gene encodes CDR1 SGHAT and CDR2 FQNNGV. The CDR3 loop spans 17 amino acids. J gave up 2 bases and V 7 bases, and 10 bases lay outside the gene matches. The CDR3 loop is CASTGLAGDFNTGELFF. Here the CDR3 DNA reads TGTGCCAGCACAGGGCTAGCGGGGGACTTCAACACCGGGGAGCTGTTTTTT.

The count of this clone is one. DNA of the CDR3: TGTGCCAGCAGTTACCCTAGCTCTGGAAACACCATATATTTT. Translating gives CASSYPSSGNTIYF. This chain joins TRBV6-5 and TRBJ1-3; D not certain. The germline gives CDR1 MNHEY, CDR2 SVGAGI. V lost 2 bases, J lost 0 bases, and 5 bases lay in between. This CDR3 has 14 residues.

The chain employs TRBV19 and TRBJ2-1; a weak D match, TRBD1 (5 bases). Between the trimmed V and J ends, which lost 1 base and 4 bases, there was a span of 8 bases. CDR1 is LNHDA, CDR2 SQIVND, per germline (reference sequence). CDR3 length: 14 residues. CDR3 nucleotide sequence: TGTGCCAGTAGTATAGGGGGCCCGTACAATGAGCAGTTCTTC. Encoded protein: CASSIGGPYNEQFF.